These T cell receptor beta chains were read from a single sample in a study of blood T cell repertoires in COVID-19. Some clones are missing from TCRdb's copy, which holds only in-frame ones; the method was immunoSEQ multiplex PCR. The repertoire includes 250,000 to 350,000 clones, more than 85% of them detected once, and about 0.8% sits in the top ten. The specimen was peripheral blood. The receptors were gathered from a man aged 30-40 years with acute or convalescent COVID-19. Both conserved end residues are part of each CDR3. The order of the fields is J gene, D gene, clone size, V gene, CDR3 DNA, CDR3 protein. The D gene is left open where the match is weak. Not all rows give a size; the values are once, few, many and, for expanded clones, a class.

TRBJ1-5 TRBD1 NA TRBV27 TGTGCCAGCAGAGGGGGGACAGGGGAGGGTGGACATCAGCCCCAGCATTTT CASRGGTGEGGHQPQHF
TRBJ1-4 TRBD1 NA TRBV15 TGTGCCACCAGCAGAACGGACAGGGGGCATGGGGAAAAACTGTTTTTT CATSRTDRGHGEKLFF
TRBJ1-2 NA once TRBV28 TGTGCCAGCAGTTTATGGACAGATTCGAGTGGCTACACCTTC CASSLWTDSSGYTF
TRBJ1-2 NA NA TRBV30 TGTGCCTGGTCAGGCCCCCAGGGGATCTATGGCTACACCTTC CAWSGPQGIYGYTF
TRBJ2-3 NA NA TRBV19 TGTGCCAGTAGAGGACTTTCTAGCACAGATACGCAGTATTTT CASRGLSSTDTQYF
TRBJ2-3 NA NA TRBV20-1 TGCAGTGCTAGTACCGGGATACAGGATACGCAGTATTTT CSASTGIQDTQYF
TRBJ2-7 TRBD1 NA TRBV5-4 TGTGCCAGCAGCCGGGGACAGGGGAGCGAGCAGTACTTC CASSRGQGSEQYF
TRBJ1-4 NA NA TRBV25-1 TGTGCCAGCAGTGGTCTTATTGAAAAACTGTTTTTT CASSGLIEKLFF
TRBJ1-4 TRBD1 NA TRBV7-8 TGTGCCAGCAGCTTCGGGGACAGGCGAGGGGAAAAACTGTTTTTT CASSFGDRRGEKLFF
TRBJ2-7 NA NA TRBV28 TGTGCCAGCAGCTACCTACTCGGACAGTACGAGCAGTACTTC CASSYLLGQYEQYF
TRBJ1-1 TRBD1 NA TRBV6-5 TGTGCCAGCAGCGCCCACAGGGGCACTGAAGCTTTCTTT CASSAHRGTEAFF
TRBJ1-4 NA NA TRBV4-2 TGTGCCAGCAGCCAAGAGGGGGGTAGGGGAAATGAAAAACTGTTTTTT CASSQEGGRGNEKLFF
TRBJ1-2 TRBD1 NA TRBV5-1 TGCGCCAGCAGCTCCAGGCCTCGGGGACAGGGGACTTATGGCTACACCTTC CASSSRPRGQGTYGYTF
TRBJ2-7 TRBD1 NA TRBV10-2 TGCGCCAGCAGTGTTGGACAGGCCGAGCAGTACTTC CASSVGQAEQYF
TRBJ1-1 TRBD1 NA TRBV12-3/TRBV12-4 TGTGCCAGCAGTTTTGGGACAGTATCCGAAGCTTTCTTT CASSFGTVSEAFF
TRBJ2-4 NA once TRBV5-8 TGTGCCAGCACCCTAATGGAATGGGCGGCCAAAAACATTCAGTACTTC CASTLMEWAAKNIQYF
TRBJ1-2 TRBD1 NA TRBV9 TGTGCCAGCAGCGCGGGGGAGGCTTTGACAGGGGTTGTCTGGGGCTACACCTTC CASSAGEALTGVVWGYTF